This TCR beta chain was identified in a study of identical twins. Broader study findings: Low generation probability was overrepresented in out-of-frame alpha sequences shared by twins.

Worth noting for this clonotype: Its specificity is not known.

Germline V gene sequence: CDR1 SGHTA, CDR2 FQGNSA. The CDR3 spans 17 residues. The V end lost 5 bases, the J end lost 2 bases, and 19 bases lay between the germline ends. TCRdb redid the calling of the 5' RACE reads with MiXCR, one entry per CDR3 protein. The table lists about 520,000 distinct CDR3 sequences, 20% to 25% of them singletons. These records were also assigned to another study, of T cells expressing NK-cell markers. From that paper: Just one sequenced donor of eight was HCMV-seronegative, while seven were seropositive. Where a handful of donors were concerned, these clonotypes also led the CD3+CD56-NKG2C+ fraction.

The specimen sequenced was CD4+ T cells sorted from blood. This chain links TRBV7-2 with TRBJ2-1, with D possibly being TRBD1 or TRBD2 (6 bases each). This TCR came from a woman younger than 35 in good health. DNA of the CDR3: TGTGCCAGCAGCCGACTAGACAGGATTGGACCCTACAATGAGCAGTTCTTC. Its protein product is CASSRLDRIGPYNEQFF.